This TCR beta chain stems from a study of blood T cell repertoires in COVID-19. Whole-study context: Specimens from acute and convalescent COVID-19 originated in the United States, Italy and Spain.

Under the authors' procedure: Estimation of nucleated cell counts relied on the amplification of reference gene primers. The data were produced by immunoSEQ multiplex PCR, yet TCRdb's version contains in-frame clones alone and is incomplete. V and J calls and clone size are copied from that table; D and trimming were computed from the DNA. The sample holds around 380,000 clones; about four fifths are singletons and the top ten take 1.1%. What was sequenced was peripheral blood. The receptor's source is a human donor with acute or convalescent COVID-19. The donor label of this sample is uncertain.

The CDR3 spells CASSPPRGGGAHTGYTF. The DNA of the CDR3 is TGTGCCAGCTCACCACCCCGGGGAGGAGGGGCACATACAGGCTACACCTTC. The V and J genes are TRBV18 and TRBJ1-2; perhaps TRBD1 as D (5 bases). Trimming stripped 0 bases from V and 8 bases from J, with 22 bases between. The CDR3 extends over 17 amino acids. Germline V CDR1 and CDR2: KGHSH, LQKENI. Complete variable domain (other parts from reference TRBV18 and TRBJ1-2): NAGVMQNPRHLVRRRGQEARLRCSPMKGHSHVYWYRQLPEEGLKFMVYLQKENIIDESGMPKERFSAEFPKEGPSILRIQQVVRGDSAAYFCASSPPRGGGAHTGYTFGSGTRLTVV.